The 3 T cell receptor beta chains reported below all come from one sample, sequenced in a study of shared clonotypes between healthy human individuals. Method: immunoSEQ multiplex PCR; TCRdb's copy keeps in-frame clones and lacks some. The table has around 500,000 clones, more than 65% seen once. The specimen was PBMCs. These receptors originate from a middle-aged woman in good health. Some clones in this sample may be carry-over from other donors' samples.

The rearrangement links TRBV4-2 to TRBJ2-1; 16 nucleotides agree with TRBD2. CDR1 is LGHNA, CDR2 YNFKEQ, per germline. The CDR3 is made up of 16 amino acids. The V and J ends lost 4 bases and 8 bases, in that order; junction bases with no gene match: 5. Written as DNA, the CDR3 is TGTGCCAGCAGCCCAATCGGGACTAGCGGGAGGGATGAGCAGTTCTTC. Its protein is CASSPIGTSGRDEQFF.

V and J are TRBV7-8 and TRBJ2-2; the D is unclear. The germline V and J ends were trimmed by 4 bases and 2 bases, with 14 bases remaining between them. The CDR3 is made up of 16 amino acids. Germline assignment: CDR1 SGHVS and CDR2 FQNEAQ. CDR3 residues: CASSSGISFNTGELFF. CDR3 in DNA: TGTGCCAGCAGCTCCGGAATCAGCTTTAACACCGGGGAGCTGTTTTTT. The full variable domain, completed using reference TRBV7-8 and TRBJ2-2, is GAGVSQSPRYKVAKRGQDVALRCDPISGHVSLFWYQQALGQGPEFLTYFQNEAQLDKSGLPSDRFFAERPEGSVSTLKIQRTQQEDSAVYLCASSSGISFNTGELFFGEGSRLTVL.

Many counts were recorded for this clone. The chain couples TRBV7-2 to TRBJ2-5; 7 bases are a match to TRBD2. CDR3 size: 14 residues. The V gene's germline CDR1 is SGHTA and CDR2 FQGNSA. Losses at the gene ends were 8 bases for V and 4 bases for J; bases not matched to a gene: 10. This CDR3 reads CASLARGLGETQYF. DNA for the CDR3: TGTGCCAGCCTCGCGCGGGGGTTGGGAGAGACCCAGTACTTC.